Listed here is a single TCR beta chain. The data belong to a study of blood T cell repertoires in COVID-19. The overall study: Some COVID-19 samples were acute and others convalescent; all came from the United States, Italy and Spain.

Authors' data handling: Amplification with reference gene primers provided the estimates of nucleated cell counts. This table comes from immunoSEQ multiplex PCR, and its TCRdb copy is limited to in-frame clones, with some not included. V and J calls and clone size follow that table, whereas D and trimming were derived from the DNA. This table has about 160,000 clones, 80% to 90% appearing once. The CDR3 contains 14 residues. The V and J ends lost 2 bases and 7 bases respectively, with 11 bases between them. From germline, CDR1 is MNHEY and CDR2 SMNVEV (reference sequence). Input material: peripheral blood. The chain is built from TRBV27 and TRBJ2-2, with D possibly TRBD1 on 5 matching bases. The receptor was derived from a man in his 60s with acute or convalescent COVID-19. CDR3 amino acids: CASSLKGWDGELFF. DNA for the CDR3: TGTGCCAGCAGTTTAAAGGGGTGGGACGGGGAGCTGTTTTTT.